This T cell receptor beta chain was sequenced for a study of lymphopenia after photon versus proton radiotherapy. Whole-study findings and limits: Post-nadir TCR diversity decline inversely tracked overall survival among those who died. Under photons, naive T cells and diversity fell while effector/memory populations rose.

A note on this clone: Antigen: not known.

Profiling relied on immunoSEQ multiplex PCR, and the TCRdb table lists in-frame clones only, not all of them. This sample has 25,000 to 30,000 clones; about four fifths occur once, and the top ten carry around a third. The CDR3 covers 15 residues. With V trimmed by 4 bases and J by 4 bases, 2 bases remained unmatched. Germline loops: CDR1 SGDLS, CDR2 YYNGEE. The specimen comprised peripheral blood, sampled from a patient treated with photon-based radiotherapy. The receptor comes from a man over 45 with gastric cancer. The V gene is TRBV9, the J gene TRBJ2-1, with 13 bases lining up with TRBD2. The CDR3 reads CASSSGLAGYNEQFF. In DNA form, the CDR3 reads TGTGCCAGCAGCTCGGGACTAGCGGGATACAATGAGCAGTTCTTC.